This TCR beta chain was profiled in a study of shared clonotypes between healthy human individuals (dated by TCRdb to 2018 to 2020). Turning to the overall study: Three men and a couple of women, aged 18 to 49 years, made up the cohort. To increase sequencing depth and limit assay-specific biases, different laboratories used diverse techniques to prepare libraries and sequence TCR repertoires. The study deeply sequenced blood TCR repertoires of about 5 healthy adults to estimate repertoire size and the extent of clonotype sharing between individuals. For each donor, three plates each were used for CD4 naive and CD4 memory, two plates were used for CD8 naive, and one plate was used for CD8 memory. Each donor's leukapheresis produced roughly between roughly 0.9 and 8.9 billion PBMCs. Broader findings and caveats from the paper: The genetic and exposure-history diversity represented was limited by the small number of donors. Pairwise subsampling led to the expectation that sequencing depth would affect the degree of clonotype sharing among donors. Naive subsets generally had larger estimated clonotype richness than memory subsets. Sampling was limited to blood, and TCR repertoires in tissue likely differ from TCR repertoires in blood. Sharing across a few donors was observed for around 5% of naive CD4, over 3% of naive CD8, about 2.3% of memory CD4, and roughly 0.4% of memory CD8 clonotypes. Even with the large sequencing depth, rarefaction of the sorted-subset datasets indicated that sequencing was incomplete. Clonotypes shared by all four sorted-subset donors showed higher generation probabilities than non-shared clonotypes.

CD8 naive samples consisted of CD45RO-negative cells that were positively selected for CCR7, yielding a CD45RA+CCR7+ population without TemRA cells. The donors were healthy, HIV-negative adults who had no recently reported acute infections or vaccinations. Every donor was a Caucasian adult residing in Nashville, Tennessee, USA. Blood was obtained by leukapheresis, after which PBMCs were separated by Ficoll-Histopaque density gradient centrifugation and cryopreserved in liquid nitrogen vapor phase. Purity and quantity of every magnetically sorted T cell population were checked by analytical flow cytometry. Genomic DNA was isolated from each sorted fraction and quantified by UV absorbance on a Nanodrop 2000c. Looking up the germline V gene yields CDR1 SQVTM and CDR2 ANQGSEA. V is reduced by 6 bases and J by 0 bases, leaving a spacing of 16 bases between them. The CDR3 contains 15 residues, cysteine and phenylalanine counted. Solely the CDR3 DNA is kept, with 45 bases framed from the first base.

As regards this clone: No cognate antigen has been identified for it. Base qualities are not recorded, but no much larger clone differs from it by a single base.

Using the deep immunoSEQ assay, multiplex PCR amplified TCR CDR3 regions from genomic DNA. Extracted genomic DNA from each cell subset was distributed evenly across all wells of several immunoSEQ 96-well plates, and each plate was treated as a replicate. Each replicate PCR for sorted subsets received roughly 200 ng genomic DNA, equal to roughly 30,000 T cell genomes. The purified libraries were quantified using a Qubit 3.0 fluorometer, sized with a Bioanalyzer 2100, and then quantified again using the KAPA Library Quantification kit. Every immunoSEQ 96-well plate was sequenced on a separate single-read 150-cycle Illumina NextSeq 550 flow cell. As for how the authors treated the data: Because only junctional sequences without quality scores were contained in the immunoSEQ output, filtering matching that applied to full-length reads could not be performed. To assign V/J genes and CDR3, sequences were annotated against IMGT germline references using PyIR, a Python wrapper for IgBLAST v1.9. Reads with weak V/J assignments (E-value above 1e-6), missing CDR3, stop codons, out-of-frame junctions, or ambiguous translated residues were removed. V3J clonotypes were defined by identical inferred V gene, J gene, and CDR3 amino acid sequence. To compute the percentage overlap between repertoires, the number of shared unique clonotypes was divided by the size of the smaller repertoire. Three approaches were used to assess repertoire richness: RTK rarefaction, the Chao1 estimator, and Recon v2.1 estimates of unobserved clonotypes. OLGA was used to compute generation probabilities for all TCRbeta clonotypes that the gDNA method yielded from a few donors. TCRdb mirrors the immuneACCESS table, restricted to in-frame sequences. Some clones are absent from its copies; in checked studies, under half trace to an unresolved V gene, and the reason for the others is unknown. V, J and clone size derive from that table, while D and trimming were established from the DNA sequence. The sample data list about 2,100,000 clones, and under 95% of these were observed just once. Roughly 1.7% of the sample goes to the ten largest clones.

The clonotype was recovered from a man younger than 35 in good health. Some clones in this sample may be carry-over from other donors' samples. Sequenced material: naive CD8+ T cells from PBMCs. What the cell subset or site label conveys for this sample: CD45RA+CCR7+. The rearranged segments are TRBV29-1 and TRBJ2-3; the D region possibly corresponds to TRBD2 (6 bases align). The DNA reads TGCAGCGTGGCCCGGGGGTCGGGGAGCACAGATACGCAGTATTTT. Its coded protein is CSVARGSGSTDTQYF.